These T cell receptor beta chains were read from a single sample in a study of a mutant IDH1 vaccine in newly diagnosed glioma. No antigen has been assigned to these receptors. The data were produced by immunoSEQ multiplex PCR, yet TCRdb's version contains in-frame clones alone and is incomplete. The top ten hold 9.5% to 11% of the sample, which has 30,000 to 40,000 clones, over 50% seen once. The sequenced sample was PBMCs, obtained from a glioma patient whose treatment included an IDH1 peptide vaccine. Every receptor here comes from a woman under 30 with glioma. The conserved cysteine and the conserved F or W are not part of the CDR3 here.

v_call	j_call	cdr3_length	cdr3_aa
TRBV15	TRBJ2-6	13	ATRAATSGANVLT
TRBV29-1	TRBJ1-1	9	SVRVNTEAF
TRBV11-3	TRBJ2-7	13	ASSREGIGGYEQY
TRBV2	TRBJ2-7	11	ASSEADSYEQY
TRBV27	TRBJ2-7	9	ASSGNYEQY
TRBV27	TRBJ1-6	13	ASSLWPRGDSPLH
TRBV19	TRBJ1-5	13	ARPKRKGAGQPQH
TRBV6-1	TRBJ1-5	14	ASSEAFGNSNQPQH
TRBV5-1	TRBJ2-5	14	ASSSGLAGPQETQY
TRBV7-8	TRBJ2-7	11	ASSLFVRDEQY
TRBV14	TRBJ2-7	12	ASSRGQGTREQY
TRBV6-5	TRBJ2-6	13	ASSHRTSGANVLT
TRBV6-1	TRBJ1-1	12	ASSPRAETVRAF
TRBV10-3	TRBJ2-7	14	AISGFAGASSYEQY
TRBV28	TRBJ2-3	12	ASSPLTSTDTQY
TRBV7-9	TRBJ2-7	11	ARRDTKNYEQY
TRBV27	TRBJ1-3	13	ASRITGGSGNTIY
TRBV5-1	TRBJ1-1	15	ASSLAPPGQPNTEAF
TRBV28	TRBJ2-5	12	ASSLAGGQETQY
TRBV21-1	TRBJ2-3	14	ASSKVLASYTDTQY
TRBV7-7	TRBJ2-2	12	ASSLADSTGELF
TRBV5-4	TRBJ2-1	12	ASSLGGGAHEQF
TRBV4-3	TRBJ1-1	12	ASSPLDRGSEAF
TRBV11-1	TRBJ1-1	15	ASSLQAGRRMNTEAF
TRBV18	TRBJ2-1	14	ASSPNDREIYNEQF
TRBV7-9	TRBJ2-2	12	ASGATANTGELF
TRBV28	TRBJ1-5	13	ASSPEQGHNQPQH
TRBV5-1	TRBJ2-1	13	ASSSTGEVYNEQF
TRBV7-9	TRBJ1-2	12	ASRAQGGADGYT
TRBV5-6	TRBJ2-4	10	ASSLGWGEQY
TRBV28	TRBJ2-5	13	ASSFVGMEKETQY
TRBV18	TRBJ2-7	12	ASSREYTAYEQY
TRBV14	TRBJ1-1	10	ASSRVFQEAF
TRBV10-3	TRBJ1-3	12	AILSSPSGNTIY
TRBV30	TRBJ2-7	11	AWSLGLYYEQY
TRBV29-1	TRBJ2-7	10	SVGQGGYEQY
TRBV6-1	TRBJ1-5	17	ASSGRQGSLRYSNQPQH
TRBV5-4	TRBJ2-3	13	ASSLEGTKADTQY
TRBV28	TRBJ1-5	13	ASRPRKGGDQPQH
TRBV10-3	TRBJ1-2	11	AITQDRVDGYT